The sequence of this TCR beta chain was determined in a study of Ad26.COV2.S vaccination and SARS-CoV-2 variants. The CDR3 spans 13 residues. Trimming removed 3 bases from V and 3 bases from J, with 9 bases in between. Germline V gene data show CDR1 as SGHNT and CDR2 as YYREEE (reference sequence). Method: immunoSEQ multiplex PCR; TCRdb's copy keeps in-frame clones and lacks some. Of about 450,000 clones listed, roughly 89% were seen once; the top ten hold approximately 2.5%. The treatment here: around 19 received Ad26.COV2.S at low or high dose, single or two shots; five or six received placebo; per-sample allocation not given. The samples were gathered on day 63 after the first injection of vaccine or placebo.

The chain is built from TRBV5-4 and TRBJ1-2; a weak D match, TRBD1 (5 bases). Sequenced material: peripheral blood, taken in a trial of Ad26.COV2.S vaccine versus placebo. The clonotype originates from a person between 18 and 65 years old who received the Ad26.COV2.S COVID-19 vaccine or a placebo. The CDR3 DNA reads TGTGCCAGCAGCTATATGACAGACTATGGCTACACCTTC. Amino acids: CASSYMTDYGYTF.